A single sample gave rise to the 22 T cell receptor beta chains below, sequenced in a study of T cell clones after liver transplantation. Some clones are missing from TCRdb's copy, which holds only in-frame ones; the method was immunoSEQ multiplex PCR. The sample lists under 55,000 clones, less than 90% seen once, with about an eighth in the top ten. The sample consisted of CD8+ T cells from blood, taken 12 months after liver transplant. These receptor sequences come from a human patient who received a liver transplant. Some of the T cells may derive from the graft donor.

The rearrangement joins TRBV9 to TRBJ2-1; a weak D match, TRBD1 (6 bases). The ends were cut back, 0 bases at V and 3 bases at J, with 10 bases in the middle. The germline CDR1 and CDR2 sequences are SGDLS and YYNGEE. This CDR3 comprises 15 residues. CDR3 bases: TGTGCCAGCAGCGTAGCTGGACAGATCTACAATGAGCAGTTCTTC. Its protein is CASSVAGQIYNEQFF. Full variable domain (missing parts from reference TRBV9 and TRBJ2-1): DSGVTQTPKHLITATGQRVTLRCSPRSGDLSVYWYQQSLDQGLQFLIQYYNGEERAKGNILERFSAQQFPDLHSELNLSSLELGDSALYFCASSVAGQIYNEQFFGPGTRLTVL.

A word on this clone: The same CDR3 arises from other DNA sequences in this sample as well. The chain joins TRBV25-1 to TRBJ2-4, with TRBD2 as a possible D gene (7 bases). Per germline, CDR1 MGHDK and CDR2 SYGVNS. The CDR3 extends over 17 amino acids. Trimming stripped 2 bases from V and 10 bases from J, with 24 bases between. Here the CDR3 DNA reads TGTGCCAGCAGTGAACGGGGGGCTACCGATCTCGGGAGTATTCAGTACTTC. Translated: CASSERGATDLGSIQYF. Using reference TRBV25-1 and TRBJ2-4 for the parts outside the CDR3, the full variable domain is EADIYQTPRYLVIGTGKKITLECSQTMGHDKMYWYQQDPGMELHLIHYSYGVNSTEKGDLSSESTVSRIRTEHFPLTLESARPSHTSQYLCASSERGATDLGSIQYFGAGTRLSVL.

This clone was seen just once. The chain combines TRBV19 with TRBJ2-1, with D perhaps TRBD2 (6 bases). Trimming shortened V by 4 bases and J by 1 base, and 17 bases separated the two germline ends. The CDR3 contains 17 residues. Germline V gives CDR1 LNHDA, CDR2 SQIVND (reference sequence). CDR3 protein: CASSTFSGSRSYNEQFF. CDR3 bases: TGTGCCAGTAGTACCTTTTCCGGGAGTCGGTCCTACAATGAGCAGTTCTTC.

On this clone itself: The sample has other DNA sequences that encode this CDR3 too. This chain uses TRBV19 with TRBJ1-2; TRBD1 might be the D (5 bases). The germline V and J ends were trimmed by 5 bases and 2 bases, with 12 bases remaining between them. CDR1 is LNHDA and CDR2 is SQIVND in the germline V gene (reference sequence). The CDR3 runs to 14 residues. CDR3 in amino acids: CASSPQGSNYGYTF. CDR3 nucleotide sequence: TGTGCCAGTAGTCCCCAGGGATCCAACTATGGCTACACCTTC.

The CDR3 sequence is CASSFPGQGGYEQYF. The CDR3 DNA is TGTGCCAGCAGTTTTCCGGGACAGGGTGGCTACGAGCAGTACTTC. The V gene is TRBV6-5, the J gene TRBJ2-7; 9 nucleotides align to TRBD1. CDR1 is MNHEY, CDR2 SVGAGI, per germline. Losses at the gene ends were 4 bases for V and 3 bases for J; bases not matched to a gene: 7. This CDR3 comprises 15 residues.

The rearrangement links TRBV27 to TRBJ2-7, with a weak D call TRBD2 (6 bases). The length of the CDR3 is 15 residues. Trimming left V 6 bases short and J 2 bases short, with 17 bases between. Germline V gives CDR1 MNHEY, CDR2 SMNVEV (reference sequence). CDR3 in amino acids: CASSPILAAAYEQYF. The DNA for the CDR3 is TGTGCCAGCAGCCCCATACTAGCTGCAGCCTACGAGCAGTACTTC.

The genes are TRBV30 and TRBJ1-1, with TRBD1 identical over 7 bases. The CDR3 consists of 14 residues. In germline, CDR1 is GTSNPN, CDR2 SVGIG (reference sequence). V was pared by 2 bases and J by 3 bases, with 6 bases of the junction left unmatched. The CDR3 protein is CAWSYGTGDTEAFF. The CDR3, as DNA: TGTGCCTGGAGTTACGGAACAGGGGACACTGAAGCTTTCTTT. Full variable domain (rest looked up from reference TRBV30 and TRBJ1-1): SQTIHQWPATLVQPVGSPLSLECTVEGTSNPNLYWYRQAAGRGLQLLFYSVGIGQISSEVPQNLSASRPQDRQFILSSKKLLLSDSGFYLCAWSYGTGDTEAFFGQGTRLTVV.

The V call is TRBV27, the J call TRBJ2-1, with 10 nucleotides matching TRBD2. Germline loops: CDR1 MNHEY, CDR2 SMNVEV (reference sequence). V shed 3 bases and J 7 bases; nucleotides not matched to a gene: 6. The CDR3 totals 15 residues. CDR3 in amino acids: CASSFLAGVSNEQFF. CDR3 DNA sequence: TGTGCCAGCAGTTTTCTAGCGGGAGTGTCGAATGAGCAGTTCTTC.

The V call is TRBV2, the J call TRBJ1-5; 7 nucleotides agree with TRBD1. Germline V gives CDR1 SNHLY, CDR2 FYNNEI. The CDR3 extends over 14 amino acids. V gave up 6 bases and J gave up 0 bases; unmatched junction bases: 2. CDR3 region: CASSRGFSNQPQHF. CDR3 nucleotide sequence: TGTGCCAGCAGCAGGGGGTTTAGCAATCAGCCCCAGCATTTT.

This chain connects TRBV27 to TRBJ2-7, with 8 bases that match TRBD1. The CDR3 totals 14 residues. Unmatched junction bases numbered 3, after V lost 1 base and J lost 4 bases. The germline V gene has CDR1 MNHEY and CDR2 SMNVEV (reference sequence). CDR3 residues: CASSLLRDRYEQYF. The CDR3 nucleotides read TGTGCCAGCAGTTTATTAAGGGACAGGTACGAGCAGTACTTC.

The chain employs TRBV5-1 and TRBJ2-7; 7 bases map to TRBD1. CDR3 length: 13 amino acids. CDR1 is SGHRS and CDR2 is YFSETQ in the germline V gene. The junction had 2 bases not matched to a gene; V was cut back by 2 bases and J by 3 bases. Here the CDR3 DNA reads TGCGCCAGCAGCTTAGGACAGGACTACGAGCAGTACTTC. This encodes CASSLGQDYEQYF.

The V and J genes are TRBV11-2 and TRBJ2-3; D unclear. V lost 1 base and J 2 bases, leaving 7 bases between the germline ends. Germline V lookup: CDR1 SGHAT, CDR2 FQNNGV. The CDR3 runs 14 residues. The DNA for the CDR3 is TGTGCCAGCAGCTTAGCGGGCCTCACAGATACGCAGTATTTT. Translated, it gives CASSLAGLTDTQYF.

The V and J genes are TRBV10-3 and TRBJ1-2, with 7 positions matching TRBD1. Germline trimming cut 3 bases from V and 3 bases from J; bases unmatched to any gene: 13. CDR3 length: 17 residues. Germline lookup yields CDR1 ENHRY and CDR2 SYGVKD. The CDR3 coding sequence is TGTGCCATCAGTGATCAAGACAGGGCCCCAAGCGACTATGGCTACACCTTC. Translation: CAISDQDRAPSDYGYTF.

The rearrangement links TRBV27 to TRBJ2-3; D remains ambiguous. CDR3 length: 14 residues. Germline values: CDR1 MNHEY, CDR2 SMNVEV (reference sequence). V was shortened by 3 bases and J by 4 bases, with 11 bases between the two germline ends. In DNA form, the CDR3 reads TGTGCCAGCAGTTTTGGGATAGCTTCAGATACGCAGTATTTT. Translating it yields CASSFGIASDTQYF.

The CDR3 DNA is TGTGCCAGCAGCTCCGGCCTAGGGACGAACACTGAAGCTTTCTTT. This encodes CASSSGLGTNTEAFF. The V and J genes are TRBV11-2 and TRBJ1-1; a weak D match, TRBD1 (5 bases). Trimming cost V 4 bases and J 1 base, with 13 bases left between them. This CDR3 is built from 15 residues. Per the germline V gene, CDR1 is SGHAT and CDR2 is FQNNGV.

The chain carries TRBV5-4 and TRBJ2-3, with 8 bases that match TRBD1. CDR3 size: 18 residues. V shed 0 bases, J shed 6 bases, and the junction held 15 bases outside the gene matches. Looked up from germline, CDR1 is SGHNT and CDR2 is YYREEE (reference sequence). Here the CDR3 DNA reads TGTGCCAGCAGCTTGGGGGACCGAGGCAGGGGGCGGGCGGATACGCAGTATTTT. Translated: CASSLGDRGRGRADTQYF.

This chain uses TRBV27 with TRBJ2-5, with 9 bases matching TRBD2. CDR3 size: 15 residues. Trimming removed 2 bases from V and 5 bases from J; junction bases left unmatched: 6. Germline V gene sequence: CDR1 MNHEY, CDR2 SMNVEV (reference sequence). The CDR3 here is CASSLTAGGDETQYF. The CDR3 DNA reads TGTGCCAGCAGTTTAACCGCGGGAGGGGACGAGACCCAGTACTTC.

The V gene is TRBV27, the J gene TRBJ2-4; D remains ambiguous. CDR3 length: 13 amino acids. Per the germline V gene, CDR1 is MNHEY and CDR2 is SMNVEV (reference sequence). Trimming removed 6 bases at V and 8 bases at J, with 14 bases between. CDR3 protein: CASSSRTVDIQYF. The CDR3 nucleotides read TGTGCCAGCAGCTCCCGGACGGTGGACATTCAGTACTTC.

This chain uses TRBV27 with TRBJ2-3; D is undetermined. The V end was cut by 6 bases, the J end by 2 bases, with 18 bases between. The CDR3 contains 16 residues. CDR1 is MNHEY and CDR2 is SMNVEV in the germline V gene (reference sequence). As DNA, the CDR3 is TGTGCCAGCAGGCTGTCGTCTATACGAAACACAGATACGCAGTATTTT. Protein sequence: CASRLSSIRNTDTQYF.

The chain carries TRBV5-1 and TRBJ2-1; 8 bases match TRBD2. This CDR3 has 18 amino acids. Trimming took 3 bases from V and 0 from J; bases not matched to a gene: 11. Germline CDR1 is SGHRS and CDR2 is YFSETQ. The CDR3 DNA reads TGCGCCAGCAGCTGGAACTTAGCGGGGCTGAGCTCCTACAATGAGCAGTTCTTC. As protein: CASSWNLAGLSSYNEQFF.

The chain employs TRBV28 and TRBJ2-1, with 10 bases identical to TRBD2. This CDR3 contains 16 residues. Germline trimming cut 6 bases from V and 1 base from J; bases unmatched to any gene: 6. Germline V gives CDR1 MDHEN, CDR2 SYDVKM. The CDR3 DNA is TGTGCCAGCAGCAATACTAGCGGGATTTCCTACAATGAGCAGTTCTTC. Residues: CASSNTSGISYNEQFF. Drawing the rest from reference TRBV28 and TRBJ2-1, the complete variable domain is DVKVTQSSRYLVKRTGEKVFLECVQDMDHENMFWYRQDPGLGLRLIYFSYDVKMKEKGDIPEGYSVSREKKERFSLILESASTNQTSMYLCASSNTSGISYNEQFFGPGTRLTVL.

V and J are TRBV19 and TRBJ2-1; 7 positions match TRBD1. CDR1 and CDR2 from the germline V gene are LNHDA and SQIVND (reference sequence). V shed 4 bases, J shed 0 bases, and the junction held 0 bases outside the gene matches. This CDR3 is 14 amino acids long. The CDR3 is CASSTGGSYNEQFF. In nucleotides, the CDR3 is TGTGCCAGTAGTACAGGGGGCTCCTACAATGAGCAGTTCTTC.